These T cell receptor beta chains were read from a single sample in a study of shared clonotypes between healthy human individuals. Sequencing was performed with immunoSEQ multiplex PCR; in TCRdb, only in-frame clones are kept and a portion is missing. The table includes over a million clones, about 80% detected once. The sequenced material came from memory CD4+ T cells from PBMCs. The receptors originated from a man younger than 35 in good health. Some clones in this sample may be carry-over from other donors' samples. Each CDR3 is given with its conserved first and last residue. Each record gives: clone size, V gene, CDR3 length, J gene, D gene, CDR3 DNA, CDR3 protein. A D gene is named only where the DNA matches it firmly. Size tells how often a clone was seen (once, few, many) or the class of an expanded clone, and some rows leave it out.

clone_size: -; v_call: TRBV2; cdr3_length: 14; j_call: TRBJ1-5; d_call: -; cdr3_nt: TGTGCCAGCGGTGGACCGGCGGGAGATCAGCCCCAGCATTTT; cdr3_aa: CASGGPAGDQPQHF
clone_size: -; v_call: TRBV7-9; cdr3_length: 16; j_call: TRBJ2-2; d_call: TRBD1; cdr3_nt: TGTGCCAGCAGCTTATTATATGGCAGGGGGCCCGGGGAGCTGTTTTTT; cdr3_aa: CASSLLYGRGPGELFF
clone_size: -; v_call: TRBV5-1; cdr3_length: 16; j_call: TRBJ2-2; d_call: TRBD2; cdr3_nt: TGCGCCAGCAGCTTAGGCTCTAGCGGACTCACCGGGGAGCTGTTTTTT; cdr3_aa: CASSLGSSGLTGELFF
clone_size: many; v_call: TRBV28; cdr3_length: 15; j_call: TRBJ1-1; d_call: -; cdr3_nt: TGTGCCAGCAGCCTCAGGGGCGTAGGGCGGACTGAAGCTTTCTTT; cdr3_aa: CASSLRGVGRTEAFF
clone_size: few; v_call: TRBV30; cdr3_length: 11; j_call: TRBJ1-1; d_call: -; cdr3_nt: TGTGCCTGGAGGGAAAGGGCTGAAGCTTTCTTT; cdr3_aa: CAWRERAEAFF
clone_size: -; v_call: TRBV23-1; cdr3_length: 20; j_call: TRBJ1-1; d_call: -; cdr3_nt: TGCGCCAGCAGTCATGTTTACAGGAAGGGGTTCGGGGCGAAGGACACTGAAGCTTTCTTT; cdr3_aa: CASSHVYRKGFGAKDTEAFF
clone_size: -; v_call: TRBV28; cdr3_length: 16; j_call: TRBJ1-5; d_call: TRBD1; cdr3_nt: TGTGCCAGCAGTAATCCCGACAGGGTGTTAGGTCAGCCCCAGCATTTT; cdr3_aa: CASSNPDRVLGQPQHF
clone_size: -; v_call: TRBV29-1; cdr3_length: 12; j_call: TRBJ2-5; d_call: TRBD2; cdr3_nt: TGCAGCGTGGGGACTAGCGGGGAGACCCAGTACTTC; cdr3_aa: CSVGTSGETQYF
clone_size: -; v_call: TRBV6-1; cdr3_length: 16; j_call: TRBJ2-7; d_call: -; cdr3_nt: TGTGCCAGCAGTGACCCCGGGACGGGGAGCTCCTACGAGCAGTACTTC; cdr3_aa: CASSDPGTGSSYEQYF
clone_size: few; v_call: TRBV6-1; cdr3_length: 13; j_call: TRBJ1-1; d_call: TRBD1; cdr3_nt: TGTGCCAGCAGTTGGGACAGCCACACTGAAGCTTTCTTT; cdr3_aa: CASSWDSHTEAFF
clone_size: -; v_call: TRBV7-2; cdr3_length: 14; j_call: TRBJ1-5; d_call: TRBD1; cdr3_nt: TGTGCCAGCAGCATACCGACAGGGACCCAGCCCCAGCATTTT; cdr3_aa: CASSIPTGTQPQHF
clone_size: once; v_call: TRBV10-3; cdr3_length: 15; j_call: TRBJ2-1; d_call: TRBD1; cdr3_nt: TGTGCCATCAGTGACCGGGACAGGGTTTCGAATGAGCAGTTCTTC; cdr3_aa: CAISDRDRVSNEQFF
clone_size: once; v_call: TRBV28; cdr3_length: 11; j_call: TRBJ2-5; d_call: -; cdr3_nt: TGTGCCAGCAGTTTAGGGAAGACCCAGTACTTC; cdr3_aa: CASSLGKTQYF
clone_size: -; v_call: TRBV28; cdr3_length: 16; j_call: TRBJ2-3; d_call: TRBD2; cdr3_nt: TGTGCCAGCAGTTTAACTAGCGGGAGGATCACAGATACGCAGTATTTT; cdr3_aa: CASSLTSGRITDTQYF
clone_size: -; v_call: TRBV7-8; cdr3_length: 15; j_call: TRBJ2-3; d_call: -; cdr3_nt: TGTGCCAGCAGCTTGACTGGGGGTAGCACAGATACGCAGTATTTT; cdr3_aa: CASSLTGGSTDTQYF
clone_size: -; v_call: TRBV7-2; cdr3_length: 14; j_call: TRBJ2-7; d_call: -; cdr3_nt: TGTGCCAGCAGCTTAGGACTTCTTCCTGGCGAGCAGTACTTC; cdr3_aa: CASSLGLLPGEQYF
clone_size: -; v_call: TRBV14; cdr3_length: 15; j_call: TRBJ2-6; d_call: TRBD1; cdr3_nt: TGTGCCAGCAGACATACAGGGGCTGGGGCCAACGTCCTGACTTTC; cdr3_aa: CASRHTGAGANVLTF
clone_size: -; v_call: TRBV6-4; cdr3_length: 15; j_call: TRBJ2-1; d_call: -; cdr3_nt: TGTGCCAGCAGTGACGAAGACTCTACATACAATGAGCAGTTCTTC; cdr3_aa: CASSDEDSTYNEQFF
clone_size: -; v_call: TRBV9; cdr3_length: 14; j_call: TRBJ2-7; d_call: -; cdr3_nt: TGTGCCAGCAGCCAACGAGGGGCGTCCTACGAGCAGTACTTC; cdr3_aa: CASSQRGASYEQYF
clone_size: -; v_call: TRBV5-4; cdr3_length: 14; j_call: TRBJ2-1; d_call: -; cdr3_nt: TGTGCCAGCAGCGAGACTTCCAGGGACAATGAGCAGTTCTTC; cdr3_aa: CASSETSRDNEQFF
clone_size: many; v_call: TRBV5-4; cdr3_length: 16; j_call: TRBJ2-2; d_call: TRBD2; cdr3_nt: TGTGCCAGCAGCTACGCCGGGACCGGGGGGACCGGGGAGCTGTTTTTT; cdr3_aa: CASSYAGTGGTGELFF
clone_size: -; v_call: TRBV9; cdr3_length: 14; j_call: TRBJ2-1; d_call: TRBD2; cdr3_nt: TGTGCCAGCGGTCTAGCGGGACTCTACAATGAGCAGTTCTTC; cdr3_aa: CASGLAGLYNEQFF
clone_size: few; v_call: TRBV27; cdr3_length: 14; j_call: TRBJ2-4; d_call: -; cdr3_nt: TGTGCCAGCAGTTTATTGCAAAACAAAAACATTCAGTACTTC; cdr3_aa: CASSLLQNKNIQYF
clone_size: -; v_call: TRBV9; cdr3_length: 16; j_call: TRBJ2-2; d_call: TRBD1; cdr3_nt: TGTGCCAGCAGCGACCGGACAGGACCCAACACCGGGGAGCTGTTTTTT; cdr3_aa: CASSDRTGPNTGELFF
clone_size: -; v_call: TRBV19; cdr3_length: 14; j_call: TRBJ2-7; d_call: -; cdr3_nt: TGTGCCAGTAGTATAACAGTCGGTGCCTACGAGCAGTACTTC; cdr3_aa: CASSITVGAYEQYF
clone_size: once; v_call: TRBV7-2; cdr3_length: 15; j_call: TRBJ1-5; d_call: TRBD1; cdr3_nt: TGTGCCAGCAGCCCAGGGGGGATGCGCAATCAGCCCCAGCATTTT; cdr3_aa: CASSPGGMRNQPQHF
clone_size: -; v_call: TRBV6-5; cdr3_length: 15; j_call: TRBJ2-7; d_call: -; cdr3_nt: TGTGCCAGCAGTTACCAGCCGGCAACATCCTACGAGCAGTACTTC; cdr3_aa: CASSYQPATSYEQYF
clone_size: -; v_call: TRBV5-1; cdr3_length: 16; j_call: TRBJ1-3; d_call: -; cdr3_nt: TGCGCCAGCAGAACTGGACGGTCGAACTCTGGAAACACCATATATTTT; cdr3_aa: CASRTGRSNSGNTIYF
clone_size: -; v_call: TRBV10-3; cdr3_length: 13; j_call: TRBJ1-1; d_call: -; cdr3_nt: TGTGCCATCAGTGGACAGAAGAACACTGAAGCTTTCTTT; cdr3_aa: CAISGQKNTEAFF
clone_size: few; v_call: TRBV28; cdr3_length: 15; j_call: TRBJ1-4; d_call: TRBD1; cdr3_nt: TGTGCCAGCACCTCTTTATGGGGACAGCTTGAAAAACTGTTTTTT; cdr3_aa: CASTSLWGQLEKLFF
clone_size: -; v_call: TRBV7-6; cdr3_length: 16; j_call: TRBJ1-1; d_call: TRBD1; cdr3_nt: TGTGCCAGCAGCTCCAGCCTGGACAGGGGGAACACTGAAGCTTTCTTT; cdr3_aa: CASSSSLDRGNTEAFF
clone_size: -; v_call: TRBV5-5; cdr3_length: 13; j_call: TRBJ1-2; d_call: -; cdr3_nt: TGTGCCAGCAGCTTGACCCCGGAGGATGGCTACACCTTC; cdr3_aa: CASSLTPEDGYTF
clone_size: -; v_call: TRBV7-9; cdr3_length: 14; j_call: TRBJ1-1; d_call: -; cdr3_nt: TGTGCCAGCAGCTCCCAACAGGGGAACACTGAAGCTTTCTTT; cdr3_aa: CASSSQQGNTEAFF
clone_size: many; v_call: TRBV4-1; cdr3_length: 15; j_call: TRBJ2-5; d_call: -; cdr3_nt: TGCGCCAGCAGCCCTCAGTTTGAGGGTTTGGCGACCCAGTACTTC; cdr3_aa: CASSPQFEGLATQYF
clone_size: -; v_call: TRBV10-2; cdr3_length: 13; j_call: TRBJ1-1; d_call: TRBD1; cdr3_nt: TGCGCCAGCAGTGCAGGGGGCTACACTGAAGCTTTCTTT; cdr3_aa: CASSAGGYTEAFF
clone_size: -; v_call: TRBV4-1; cdr3_length: 15; j_call: TRBJ2-7; d_call: TRBD2; cdr3_nt: TGCGCCAGCAGCCAAGATCGGACTAGACCTAACGAGCAGTACTTC; cdr3_aa: CASSQDRTRPNEQYF
clone_size: few; v_call: TRBV6-6; cdr3_length: 13; j_call: TRBJ1-5; d_call: -; cdr3_nt: TGTGCCAGCAGTTGGGCACCAAATCAGCCCCAGCATTTT; cdr3_aa: CASSWAPNQPQHF
clone_size: few; v_call: TRBV30; cdr3_length: 10; j_call: TRBJ1-1; d_call: -; cdr3_nt: TGTGCCTGGATCTCCGTAGGAGCTTTCTTT; cdr3_aa: CAWISVGAFF
clone_size: -; v_call: TRBV5-4; cdr3_length: 16; j_call: TRBJ2-3; d_call: -; cdr3_nt: TGTGCCAGCAGCTTGGGGACGGGGAGGAGCACAGATACGCAGTATTTT; cdr3_aa: CASSLGTGRSTDTQYF